Listed below are T cell receptor beta chains from one sample, sequenced in a study of control samples from healthy donors and cancer patients. The repertoire was sequenced with immunoSEQ multiplex PCR; TCRdb's copy has only in-frame clones and lacks some. Of about 47,000 clones listed, around 80% are singletons. The sample comprised blood. These receptors all come from a man aged 70-80 years in good health. CDR3s include the opening cysteine and the closing phenylalanine or tryptophan. Fields, in order: J gene, clone size, D gene, V gene, CDR3 DNA, CDR3 protein. The D gene is left open where the match is weak. Clone size is stated in some rows and not others, as once, few, many or a class when expanded.

>TRBJ2-6|-|-|TRBV18
TGTGCCAGCTCACCATTTGCCTCCCCCTCTGGGGCCAACGTCCTGACTTTC
CASSPFASPSGANVLTF
>TRBJ2-3|once|TRBD2|TRBV5-1
TGCGCCAGCAGCTACCAAGCGGGGGGGCCTGAAGATACGCAGTATTTT
CASSYQAGGPEDTQYF
>TRBJ2-5|-|-|TRBV11-3
TGTGCCAGCAGCTCGGGAACTAGGCAGGAAGAGACCCAGTACTTC
CASSSGTRQEETQYF
>TRBJ1-2|medium-sized|-|TRBV5-5
TGTGCCAGCAGCTTGGTTTATACAGGGCTCGGCTACACCTTC
CASSLVYTGLGYTF
>TRBJ1-1|once|TRBD1|TRBV2
TGTGCCAGCAGTGTGCCTGTGGAGGGAGACAGGGGCGACACTGAAGCTTTCTTT
CASSVPVEGDRGDTEAFF
>TRBJ2-5|-|-|TRBV7-9
TGTGCCAGCAGCTCCGGGACGTTCCAAGAGACCCAGTACTTC
CASSSGTFQETQYF
>TRBJ2-7|-|-|TRBV27
TGTGCCAGCAGACTTACAGGGACCCTATCCTACGAGCAGTACTTC
CASRLTGTLSYEQYF
>TRBJ2-6|-|-|TRBV7-9
TGTGCCAGCACCAAAAGGGGCGCAAGCTCTGGGGCCAACGTCCTGACTTTC
CASTKRGASSGANVLTF
>TRBJ1-5|-|-|TRBV7-6
TGTGCCAGCAGCCCCGGTGGTTATAGCAATCAGCCCCAGCATTTT
CASSPGGYSNQPQHF
>TRBJ1-2|once|-|TRBV12-3/TRBV12-4
TGTGCCAGCGAAAGGATCTATGGCTACACCTTC
CASERIYGYTF
>TRBJ1-5|few|-|TRBV6-5
TGTGCCAGCCAAACAGGGTTAGAGCAGCCCCAGCATTTT
CASQTGLEQPQHF
>TRBJ2-7|once|-|TRBV29-1
TGCAGCGTTAGGATCACAGGGTACGAGCAGTACTTC
CSVRITGYEQYF
>TRBJ1-2|-|-|TRBV18
TGTGCCAGCTCACTCGGGGGCTATGGCTACACCTTC
CASSLGGYGYTF
>TRBJ1-2|-|-|TRBV5-8
TGTGCCAGCAGCTTTAAGGGACAAGAACTTTCTAACTATGGCTACACCTTC
CASSFKGQELSNYGYTF
>TRBJ2-6|-|TRBD2|TRBV5-1
TGCGCCACAGGCCTAGCGGGGGACTCTGGGGCCAACGTCCTGACTTTC
CATGLAGDSGANVLTF
>TRBJ1-6|-|TRBD1|TRBV5-6
TGTGCCAGCAGCTTAGGCAGGGGGCTAAATTCACCCCTCCACTTT
CASSLGRGLNSPLHF
>TRBJ2-3|-|-|TRBV7-2
TGTGCCAGCAGCTTGAGACGGCGCATGTATTTT
CASSLRRRMYF
>TRBJ2-1|once|TRBD2|TRBV13
TGTGCCAGCAGCTCCCCGCCTAGCGGGGGGAGCTCCTACAATGAGCAGTTCTTC
CASSSPPSGGSSYNEQFF
>TRBJ2-1|few|-|TRBV15
TGTGCCACCAGCAGAGCGGAAGCCCGGGGGCGGTATTACTATGAGCAGTTCTTC
CATSRAEARGRYYYEQFF
>TRBJ2-3|-|-|TRBV7-8
TGTGCCAGCAGCTTGGGCCGGCATACGCAGTATTTT
CASSLGRHTQYF
>TRBJ2-3|-|-|TRBV11-3
TGTGCCAGCAGCTCCCCGGGCACAGATACGCAGTATTTT
CASSSPGTDTQYF
>TRBJ1-5|-|-|TRBV12-3/TRBV12-4
TGTGCCAGCAGTTTACAGGGGAGTCAGCCCCAGCATTTT
CASSLQGSQPQHF
>TRBJ1-2|-|-|TRBV6-5
TGTGCCAGCATGAACCAGAACTATGGCTACACCTTC
CASMNQNYGYTF
>TRBJ2-7|-|TRBD1|TRBV6-5
TGTGCCAGCATACTTGGTTGGGGACAGGACTACGAGCAGTACTTC
CASILGWGQDYEQYF
>TRBJ2-1|-|-|TRBV9
TGTGCCAGCAGCCCCTTCCCTGGGGAGAACAATGAGCAGTTCTTC
CASSPFPGENNEQFF
>TRBJ1-1|many|-|TRBV4-1
TGCGCCAGCAGCCAGCCTCTAGAAACTGAAGCTTTCTTT
CASSQPLETEAFF
>TRBJ1-4|few|-|TRBV19
TGTGCCAGTAGAAGGAAGCAATCAACTAATGAAAAACTGTTTTTT
CASRRKQSTNEKLFF
>TRBJ2-1|-|TRBD2|TRBV6-1
TGTGCCAGCAGTGGAGCGGGAGGGCCGAGGAATGAGCAGTTCTTC
CASSGAGGPRNEQFF
>TRBJ2-1|-|TRBD2|TRBV7-7
TGTGCTAGCAGCTTAGGACTAGCGGGAGAGCAGTTCTTC
CASSLGLAGEQFF
>TRBJ2-3|-|-|TRBV7-9
TGTGCCAGCAGCTCTATGAGGGCCCCAGATACGCAGTATTTT
CASSSMRAPDTQYF
>TRBJ2-7|-|TRBD1|TRBV13
TGTGCCAGCAGCTTAGCCGACAGGGTTTACGAGCAGTACTTC
CASSLADRVYEQYF
>TRBJ1-3|-|-|TRBV9
TGTGCCAGCAGCCCTAGGGGAGGGGGAAGCCCTGGAAACACCATATATTTT
CASSPRGGGSPGNTIYF
>TRBJ1-1|-|-|TRBV5-1
TGCGCCAGCAGCTTGACAGGGAGAAACACTGAAGCTTTCTTT
CASSLTGRNTEAFF
>TRBJ1-1|-|-|TRBV6-1
TGTGCCAGCAGTGAACCAAGGAACACTGAAGCTTTCTTT
CASSEPRNTEAFF
>TRBJ2-3|once|TRBD1|TRBV6-5
TGTGTCAGCAGTTACCAGGGGGAGGATACGCAGTATTTT
CVSSYQGEDTQYF
>TRBJ1-5|-|TRBD1|TRBV28
TGTGCCAGCAGACAGGGGGCCGATCAGCCCCAGCATTTT
CASRQGADQPQHF
>TRBJ2-7|-|-|TRBV5-1
TGCGCCAGCAGCGCCCCAGGGGCGCCTAGCGAGCAGTACTTC
CASSAPGAPSEQYF
>TRBJ2-2|-|-|TRBV9
TGTGCCAGCAGCGTAGTAGGGAACACCGGGGAGCTGTTTTTT
CASSVVGNTGELFF
>TRBJ2-3|-|-|TRBV29-1
TGCAGCGTTGAAGATCAGACGGGAGTTTCCCCTTCGGGCACAGATACGCAGTATTTT
CSVEDQTGVSPSGTDTQYF
>TRBJ2-5|-|-|TRBV5-4
TGTGCCAGCAGCCGACCAGGGGAGGAGACCCAGTACTTC
CASSRPGEETQYF
>TRBJ2-2|-|TRBD2|TRBV11-2
TGTGCCAGCAGCTTAGCTCGCACTAGCGGGAGGTCCGGGGAGCTGTTTTTT
CASSLARTSGRSGELFF
>TRBJ2-1|-|-|TRBV7-7
TGTGCCAGCAGCTTGACCGGAGAAAATGAGCAGTTCTTC
CASSLTGENEQFF
>TRBJ2-5|-|-|TRBV12-3/TRBV12-4
TGTGCCAGCAGTGGTGGGGGGCGAGAGACCCAGTACTTC
CASSGGGRETQYF
>TRBJ1-2|-|-|TRBV18
TGTGCCAGCTCACCAGACAGCGCATATGGCTACACCTTC
CASSPDSAYGYTF
>TRBJ2-1|-|TRBD2|TRBV27
TGTGCCAGCAGTGTCTCCCCTAGCGGGATCAATGAGCAGTTCTTC
CASSVSPSGINEQFF
>TRBJ1-4|-|TRBD1|TRBV30
TGTGCCTGGGGGACAGGTGGGCCTGTTAATGAAAAACTGTTTTTT
CAWGTGGPVNEKLFF
>TRBJ1-4|-|TRBD1|TRBV25-1
TGTGCCAGCAGTTTGGACAGGGGGCTCGGGGAAAAACTGTTTTTT
CASSLDRGLGEKLFF
>TRBJ2-2|-|-|TRBV7-9
TGTGCCAGCAGCCCAAGACATAACACCGGGGAGCTGTTTTTT
CASSPRHNTGELFF
>TRBJ1-5|-|TRBD1|TRBV2
TGTGCCAGCAGTGAACCCCGGGACAGGGGGCGCGTCGGCAATCAGCCCCAGCATTTT
CASSEPRDRGRVGNQPQHF
>TRBJ1-1|once|-|TRBV5-8
TGTGCCAGCAGCTTGGGCACAGCGGGAACTGAAGCTTTCTTT
CASSLGTAGTEAFF